These T cell receptor beta chains were read from a single sample in a study of early T cells in non-severe SARS-CoV-2 infection. TCRdb called the 5' RACE reads again in MiXCR, with one record for every CDR3 protein. The data show over 85,000 distinct CDR3 sequences, over 9.5% seen once. The specimen was whole blood, collected at baseline. These receptors came from an adult who was a healthcare worker with PCR-confirmed SARS-CoV-2 infection or an uninfected control (not recorded which). Both conserved end residues are part of each CDR3. The D gene is left open where the match is weak. Clone sizes are given selectively: once, few, many, or a class where the clone is expanded.

TRBV7-8,TRBD2,many,TRBJ2-4,CASSLSRREGGRYF,TGTGCCAGCAGCTTATCGCGCAGGGAGGGAGGAAGGTACTTC
TRBV4-2,NA,many,TRBJ2-7,CASSLDPLVSNSEQYF,TGTGCCAGCAGCCTCGACCCACTAGTCTCGAATAGCGAGCAGTACTTC
TRBV7-9,NA,NA,TRBJ1-4,CASSSRSPEKLFF,TGTGCCAGCAGCTCCCGGAGCCCTGAAAAACTGTTTTTT
TRBV12-3/TRBV12-4,NA,many,TRBJ1-5,CASSRTVYSNQPQHF,TGTGCCAGCAGTAGGACGGTCTATAGCAATCAGCCCCAGCATTTT
TRBV29-1,NA,many,TRBJ1-1,CSVDRGRGAEAFF,TGCAGCGTTGACAGGGGACGCGGGGCTGAAGCTTTCTTT
TRBV2,NA,few,TRBJ2-1,CASSERAGVQFF,TGTGCCAGCAGTGAAAGGGCGGGCGTGCAGTTCTTC
TRBV4-2,NA,few,TRBJ2-7,CASSQVLAESYEQYF,TGTGCCAGCAGCCAGGTTTTAGCGGAGTCCTACGAGCAGTACTTC
TRBV12-3/TRBV12-4,NA,many,TRBJ2-2,CASSPQGRGDTGELFF,TGTGCCAGCAGCCCCCAGGGTAGGGGAGACACCGGGGAGCTGTTTTTT
TRBV7-9,TRBD1,NA,TRBJ1-1,CASSFTGEGEAFF,TGTGCCAGCAGCTTCACAGGGGAGGGTGAAGCTTTCTTT
TRBV6-1,NA,NA,TRBJ2-5,CASGGWKTQYF,TGTGCCAGCGGGGGGTGGAAGACCCAGTACTTC
TRBV12-3/TRBV12-4,NA,many,TRBJ1-1,CASSPRGLKKSTEAFF,TGTGCCAGCAGTCCCCGGGGCCTCAAGAAAAGCACTGAAGCTTTCTTT
TRBV4-2,NA,many,TRBJ1-4,CASSSGAATNEKLFF,TGTGCCAGCAGCTCGGGAGCTGCAACTAATGAAAAACTGTTTTTT
TRBV29-1,TRBD1,NA,TRBJ2-1,CSVEGTGLSYNEQFF,TGCAGCGTTGAAGGGACAGGCCTGTCCTACAATGAGCAGTTCTTC
TRBV4-1,NA,few,TRBJ2-2,CASSFKQGPNTGELFF,TGCGCCAGCAGCTTCAAACAGGGACCTAACACCGGGGAGCTGTTTTTT
TRBV7-9,NA,NA,TRBJ1-1,CASSLVASGSEAFF,TGTGCCAGCAGCTTAGTCGCGTCCGGGAGTGAAGCTTTCTTT
TRBV5-4,NA,many,TRBJ2-2,CASSFRGDANTGELFF,TGTGCCAGCAGCTTTCGAGGAGACGCGAACACCGGGGAGCTGTTTTTT
TRBV18,TRBD1,many,TRBJ2-2,CASSPSRGLLNTGELFF,TGTGCCAGCTCACCCTCGAGGGGGCTTCTCAACACCGGGGAGCTGTTTTTT
TRBV20-1,NA,NA,TRBJ2-7,CSARASSQDHEQYF,TGCAGTGCTAGAGCTTCCTCTCAGGACCACGAGCAGTACTTC
TRBV20-1,TRBD2,many,TRBJ2-1,CSASGLAADEQFF,TGCAGTGCTAGCGGACTAGCGGCCGATGAGCAGTTCTTC
TRBV9,TRBD1,few,TRBJ1-2,CASSGVDGTGDGYTF,TGTGCCAGCAGCGGTGTAGATGGGACAGGGGATGGCTACACCTTC
TRBV5-1,NA,NA,TRBJ1-1,CASSLAATPSEAFF,TGCGCCAGCAGCTTGGCGGCGACTCCGTCCGAAGCTTTCTTT
TRBV29-1,NA,few,TRBJ1-5,CSASDTRQPQHF,TGCAGCGCCTCGGACACCCGGCAGCCCCAGCATTTT
TRBV20-1,NA,few,TRBJ2-7,CSARRPEGPGVQYF,TGCAGTGCTAGACGTCCTGAGGGCCCAGGCGTGCAGTACTTC
TRBV7-9,TRBD1,few,TRBJ2-5,CASSLGTGELETQYF,TGTGCCAGCAGCCTAGGGACAGGGGAGCTGGAGACCCAGTACTTC
TRBV4-1,NA,few,TRBJ2-3,CASSQGPLQATDTQYF,TGCGCCAGCAGCCAAGGACCTCTCCAGGCCACAGATACGCAGTATTTT
TRBV20-1,NA,NA,TRBJ2-1,CSAPEEGPGNEQFF,TGCAGTGCCCCGGAAGAGGGCCCTGGGAATGAGCAGTTCTTC
TRBV7-9,TRBD1,NA,TRBJ1-1,CASSPIGQGRTEAFF,TGTGCCAGCAGCCCAATTGGACAGGGGCGGACTGAAGCTTTCTTT
TRBV4-1,NA,many,TRBJ1-5,CASSQGRENQPQHF,TGCGCCAGCAGCCAAGGTCGGGAGAATCAGCCCCAGCATTTT
TRBV14,TRBD1,few,TRBJ1-6,CASSRNTGGPSPLHF,TGTGCCAGCAGCCGAAATACAGGGGGCCCTTCACCCCTCCACTTT
TRBV28,NA,few,TRBJ2-5,CASSLGTQQAQYF,TGTGCCAGCAGTTTGGGGACCCAGCAGGCCCAGTACTTC
TRBV20-1,NA,NA,TRBJ2-7,CSAREGAYEQYF,TGCAGTGCTAGAGAGGGGGCCTACGAGCAGTACTTC
TRBV28,NA,once,TRBJ2-2,CASRVGAGELFF,TGTGCCAGCAGGGTTGGGGCCGGGGAGCTGTTTTTT
TRBV5-1,NA,NA,TRBJ2-1,CASSFGPGDNEQFF,TGCGCCAGCAGCTTCGGCCCGGGGGACAATGAGCAGTTCTTC